Listed below are T cell receptor beta chains from one sample, sequenced in a study of blood T cell repertoires in COVID-19. The table came from immunoSEQ multiplex PCR; TCRdb's copy has only in-frame clones and leaves some out. The sample consists of more than 90,000 clones, roughly 80% of them appearing once. Sequencing input: peripheral blood. These receptors came from a man aged 50-59 years with acute or convalescent COVID-19. Both conserved end residues are part of each CDR3. The D gene is left open where the match is weak. Some rows mark clone size as missing; the rest say once, few, many or name a class of expanded clone.

d_gene: -
j_gene: TRBJ1-1
abundance: once
v_gene: TRBV11-2
CDR3aa: CASSARGGSTEAFF
CDR3nt: TGTGCCAGCAGCGCCCGGGGGGGGAGCACTGAAGCTTTCTTT

d_gene: TRBD2
j_gene: TRBJ2-3
abundance: -
v_gene: TRBV5-4
CDR3aa: CASSRGADTQYF
CDR3nt: TGTGCCAGCAGTCGGGGGGCAGATACGCAGTATTTT

d_gene: -
j_gene: TRBJ2-5
abundance: -
v_gene: TRBV19
CDR3aa: CASSTRERRETQYF
CDR3nt: TGTGCCAGTAGCACCAGGGAACGTAGGGAGACCCAGTACTTC

d_gene: TRBD1
j_gene: TRBJ2-6
abundance: few
v_gene: TRBV18
CDR3aa: CASSPIGGAGANVLTF
CDR3nt: TGTGCCAGCTCACCAATAGGGGGCGCTGGGGCCAACGTCCTGACTTTC

d_gene: -
j_gene: TRBJ2-1
abundance: -
v_gene: TRBV4-2
CDR3aa: CASRSESGNYNEQFF
CDR3nt: TGTGCCAGCAGGTCTGAAAGCGGCAACTACAATGAGCAGTTCTTC

d_gene: -
j_gene: TRBJ2-7
abundance: many
v_gene: TRBV5-8
CDR3aa: CASPPLLEMYEQYF
CDR3nt: TGTGCCAGCCCGCCACTCCTTGAAATGTACGAGCAGTACTTC

d_gene: TRBD1
j_gene: TRBJ2-2
abundance: -
v_gene: TRBV5-1
CDR3aa: CASSLAQGAAGELFF
CDR3nt: TGCGCCAGCAGCTTGGCCCAGGGGGCGGCCGGGGAGCTGTTTTTT

d_gene: TRBD2
j_gene: TRBJ2-1
abundance: -
v_gene: TRBV11-2
CDR3aa: CASSLWGGSYDEQFF
CDR3nt: TGTGCCAGCAGCCTATGGGGGGGAAGTTACGATGAGCAGTTCTTC

d_gene: TRBD2
j_gene: TRBJ2-7
abundance: -
v_gene: TRBV5-1
CDR3aa: CASSSGSSVFEQYF
CDR3nt: TGCGCCAGCAGCAGCGGGAGTTCAGTCTTCGAGCAGTACTTC

d_gene: -
j_gene: TRBJ1-1
abundance: -
v_gene: TRBV2
CDR3aa: CASTMNTEAFF
CDR3nt: TGTGCCAGCACTATGAACACTGAAGCTTTCTTT

d_gene: -
j_gene: TRBJ2-3
abundance: -
v_gene: TRBV5-1
CDR3aa: CASSPGWQGFADTQYF
CDR3nt: TGCGCCAGCAGCCCGGGTTGGCAGGGATTTGCAGATACGCAGTATTTT

d_gene: -
j_gene: TRBJ1-3
abundance: -
v_gene: TRBV6-5
CDR3aa: CASLSSGNTIYF
CDR3nt: TGTGCCAGCCTGAGCTCTGGAAACACCATATATTTT

d_gene: -
j_gene: TRBJ2-6
abundance: few
v_gene: TRBV6-5
CDR3aa: CASSRGGANVLTF
CDR3nt: TGTGCCAGCAGCAGGGGTGGGGCCAACGTCCTGACTTTC

d_gene: -
j_gene: TRBJ2-5
abundance: -
v_gene: TRBV5-1
CDR3aa: CASSLAWSGQETQYF
CDR3nt: TGCGCCAGCAGCTTGGCCTGGAGTGGGCAAGAGACCCAGTACTTC

d_gene: TRBD2
j_gene: TRBJ2-3
abundance: -
v_gene: TRBV9
CDR3aa: CASSVASGRMTDTQYF
CDR3nt: TGTGCCAGCAGCGTAGCCAGCGGGAGAATGACAGATACGCAGTATTTT

d_gene: -
j_gene: TRBJ2-7
abundance: -
v_gene: TRBV7-9
CDR3aa: CASSLAAGGSISYEQYF
CDR3nt: TGTGCCAGCAGCTTAGCGGCAGGAGGTTCCATCTCCTACGAGCAGTACTTC

d_gene: -
j_gene: TRBJ1-1
abundance: -
v_gene: TRBV25-1
CDR3aa: CASSGEGTEAFF
CDR3nt: TGTGCCAGCAGTGGGGAGGGCACTGAAGCTTTCTTT

d_gene: TRBD1
j_gene: TRBJ1-1
abundance: once
v_gene: TRBV7-9
CDR3aa: CASSLEAGRGNQEAFF
CDR3nt: TGTGCCAGCAGCTTAGAGGCGGGCAGGGGGAACCAAGAAGCTTTCTTT

d_gene: TRBD2
j_gene: TRBJ2-3
abundance: once
v_gene: TRBV7-3
CDR3aa: CASSPTGEGGTDTQYF
CDR3nt: TGTGCCAGCAGCCCAACCGGGGAGGGAGGTACAGATACGCAGTATTTT

d_gene: TRBD1
j_gene: TRBJ1-1
abundance: -
v_gene: TRBV5-4
CDR3aa: CASSTQGSWNTEAFF
CDR3nt: TGTGCCAGCAGCACACAGGGGTCCTGGAACACTGAAGCTTTCTTT

d_gene: -
j_gene: TRBJ2-7
abundance: -
v_gene: TRBV5-6
CDR3aa: CASSSAYEQYF
CDR3nt: TGTGCCAGCAGTTCCGCCTACGAGCAGTACTTC

d_gene: TRBD2
j_gene: TRBJ2-7
abundance: -
v_gene: TRBV4-1
CDR3aa: CASSHMQPGLAVYEQYF
CDR3nt: TGCGCCAGCAGCCACATGCAGCCGGGACTAGCGGTATACGAGCAGTACTTC

d_gene: TRBD2
j_gene: TRBJ2-1
abundance: -
v_gene: TRBV5-4
CDR3aa: CASSAGLAGPYNEQFF
CDR3nt: TGTGCCAGCAGCGCTGGACTAGCGGGGCCCTACAATGAGCAGTTCTTC

d_gene: -
j_gene: TRBJ1-5
abundance: -
v_gene: TRBV6-4
CDR3aa: CASSTGEGQPQHF
CDR3nt: TGTGCCAGCAGTACGGGGGAAGGTCAGCCCCAGCATTTT

d_gene: -
j_gene: TRBJ1-6
abundance: few
v_gene: TRBV5-8
CDR3aa: CASSFLSPLHF
CDR3nt: TGTGCCAGCAGTTTCCTTTCACCCCTCCACTTT

d_gene: TRBD2
j_gene: TRBJ2-5
abundance: once
v_gene: TRBV7-9
CDR3aa: CASSPSSGSGGWETQYF
CDR3nt: TGTGCCAGCAGCCCCTCTAGCGGGAGTGGGGGTTGGGAGACCCAGTACTTC

d_gene: -
j_gene: TRBJ1-4
abundance: -
v_gene: TRBV11-2
CDR3aa: CASSLIRDTGTRNEKLFF
CDR3nt: TGTGCCAGCAGCTTAATCCGGGACACTGGTACACGCAATGAAAAACTGTTTTTT

d_gene: -
j_gene: TRBJ1-2
abundance: -
v_gene: TRBV9
CDR3aa: CASSVGDTGYGYTF
CDR3nt: TGTGCCAGCAGCGTAGGGGACACCGGCTATGGCTACACCTTC

d_gene: -
j_gene: TRBJ1-1
abundance: -
v_gene: TRBV28
CDR3aa: CASTVGATEAFF
CDR3nt: TGTGCCAGCACTGTTGGAGCCACTGAAGCTTTCTTT

d_gene: TRBD2
j_gene: TRBJ2-1
abundance: -
v_gene: TRBV6-2/TRBV6-3
CDR3aa: CASSGTRSLNEQFF
CDR3nt: TGTGCCAGCAGTGGGACTAGGTCCCTCAATGAGCAGTTCTTC

d_gene: TRBD2
j_gene: TRBJ2-5
abundance: -
v_gene: TRBV11-3
CDR3aa: CASSLGQREFGPETQYF
CDR3nt: TGTGCCAGCAGCTTAGGTCAGCGGGAGTTTGGTCCGGAGACCCAGTACTTC

d_gene: TRBD2
j_gene: TRBJ2-3
abundance: -
v_gene: TRBV5-1
CDR3aa: CASSLALAGGGDTQYF
CDR3nt: TGCGCCAGCAGCTTGGCTCTAGCGGGGGGCGGTGATACGCAGTATTTT

d_gene: TRBD2
j_gene: TRBJ2-2
abundance: -
v_gene: TRBV7-3
CDR3aa: CASSSQAAGGAGELFF
CDR3nt: TGTGCCAGCAGCTCCCAGGCGGCGGGAGGGGCCGGGGAGCTGTTTTTT

d_gene: TRBD1
j_gene: TRBJ2-7
abundance: -
v_gene: TRBV15
CDR3aa: CATSQGTGTYEQYF
CDR3nt: TGTGCCACCAGCCAAGGGACAGGTACCTACGAGCAGTACTTC

d_gene: -
j_gene: TRBJ2-7
abundance: few
v_gene: TRBV7-8
CDR3aa: CASSLAAGGGIYEQYF
CDR3nt: TGTGCCAGCAGCTTAGCTGCGGGCGGAGGGATCTACGAGCAGTACTTC

d_gene: TRBD1
j_gene: TRBJ2-7
abundance: -
v_gene: TRBV19
CDR3aa: CASSGWTGGFYEQYF
CDR3nt: TGTGCCAGTAGCGGATGGACAGGGGGTTTCTACGAGCAGTACTTC

d_gene: TRBD2
j_gene: TRBJ2-7
abundance: -
v_gene: TRBV19
CDR3aa: CASSRGEGYEQYF
CDR3nt: TGTGCCAGTAGTCGGGGGGAAGGGTACGAGCAGTACTTC

d_gene: TRBD1
j_gene: TRBJ2-2
abundance: -
v_gene: TRBV6-2/TRBV6-3
CDR3aa: CASSLVGQGATGELFF
CDR3nt: TGTGCCAGCAGCTTAGTGGGACAGGGGGCTACCGGGGAGCTGTTTTTT

d_gene: -
j_gene: TRBJ1-5
abundance: -
v_gene: TRBV19
CDR3aa: CASSIDKRVSNQPQHF
CDR3nt: TGTGCCAGTAGTATAGATAAGAGGGTTAGCAATCAGCCCCAGCATTTT

d_gene: TRBD1
j_gene: TRBJ2-7
abundance: -
v_gene: TRBV6-5
CDR3aa: CASRDRAYEQYF
CDR3nt: TGTGCCAGCAGGGACAGGGCCTACGAGCAGTACTTC

d_gene: TRBD1
j_gene: TRBJ2-7
abundance: -
v_gene: TRBV10-1
CDR3aa: CASRQGPGYEQYF
CDR3nt: TGCGCCAGTAGACAGGGCCCCGGCTACGAGCAGTACTTC